Listed here are 4 T cell receptor beta chains from one sample, sequenced in a study of blood T cell repertoires in COVID-19. The table came from immunoSEQ multiplex PCR; TCRdb's copy has only in-frame clones and leaves some out. The table records tens of thousands of clones, 82% of them present only once. Sequences were obtained from peripheral blood. Source of these receptors: a woman aged 80 or older with acute or convalescent COVID-19.

V and J are TRBV11-1 and TRBJ2-1; TRBD1 matches 9 bases. CDR1 and CDR2 from the germline V gene are SGHAT and FQDESV (reference sequence). Unmatched junction bases numbered 4, after V lost 3 bases and J lost 1 base. The CDR3 consists of 16 residues. Written as DNA, the CDR3 is TGTGCCAGCAGCTTTTCCGGGACAGGGTCCTACAATGAGCAGTTCTTC. This sequence encodes CASSFSGTGSYNEQFF.

J is TRBJ1-3 and V is TRBV5-1; D remains ambiguous. The V and J ends lost 4 bases and 0 bases respectively, with 17 bases between them. The CDR3 length is 17 residues. Germline V lookup: CDR1 SGHRS, CDR2 YFSETQ. The CDR3 loop is CASSPGGKASSGNTIYF. In nucleotides, the CDR3 is TGCGCCAGCAGCCCCGGCGGGAAGGCGAGCTCTGGAAACACCATATATTTT. Looking up the rest from reference TRBV5-1 and TRBJ1-3 gives the full variable domain: KAGVTQTPRYLIKTRGQQVTLSCSPISGHRSVSWYQQTPGQGLQFLFEYFSETQRNKGNFPGRFSGRQFSNSRSEMNVSTLELGDSALYLCASSPGGKASSGNTIYFGEGSWLTVV.

This clone turned up a few times. This chain links TRBV11-2 with TRBJ2-1; unclear D gene. The length of the CDR3 is 15 residues. Germline CDR1 SGHAT, CDR2 FQNNGV. The V end was cut by 3 bases, the J end by 2 bases, with 11 bases between. The CDR3 loop is CASSLLDLAYNEQFF. In nucleotides, the CDR3 is TGTGCCAGCAGCTTGTTGGATCTAGCCTACAATGAGCAGTTCTTC.

The chain is built from TRBV6-5 and TRBJ1-5; possibly TRBD1 for D (6 bases). The CDR3 contains 14 residues. CDR1 is MNHEY and CDR2 is SVGAGI in the germline V gene. The V end was cut by 7 bases, the J end by 4 bases, with 14 bases between. CDR3 bases: TGTGCCAGCACCGTAAGGGGGTCGAATCAGCCCCAGCATTTT. Translated: CASTVRGSNQPQHF.